These 21 T cell receptor beta chains originate from one sample sequenced in a study of blood T cell repertoires in COVID-19. The protocol was immunoSEQ multiplex PCR, while the TCRdb copy is restricted to in-frame clones and leaves out a portion. Counted here are tens of thousands of clones, 90% occurring once; the ten biggest clones make up 6.2%. The sample was peripheral blood. Every receptor here comes from a man aged 40-49 years with acute or convalescent COVID-19.

The chain employs TRBV30 and TRBJ2-1, with D possibly matching TRBD2 (5 bases). Germline values: CDR1 GTSNPN, CDR2 SVGIG (reference sequence). With 1 base removed from V and 10 bases from J, the gap between germline ends came to 20 bases. This CDR3 contains 15 residues. CDR3 bases: TGTGCCTGGAGTGCCCCTACCCCGGGGATAAGGGAGCAGTTCTTC. It encodes CAWSAPTPGIREQFF.

The rearrangement links TRBV6-4 to TRBJ2-3, with 8 bases fitting TRBD2. This CDR3 is built from 16 residues. Germline V gene sequence: CDR1 MRHNA, CDR2 SNTAGT. Unmatched junction bases numbered 12, after V lost 6 bases and J lost 4 bases. CDR3 sequence (DNA): TGTGCCAGCAGCCTGCACGGACTAGCCGAAGCAGATACGCAGTATTTT. Translated, it gives CASSLHGLAEADTQYF.

This clone was counted a few times. Written as DNA, the CDR3 is TGCAGTGCTAGCAGGTACAATGAGCAGTTCTTC. Amino acid sequence: CSASRYNEQFF. The V and J genes are TRBV20-1 and TRBJ2-1; D gene unclear. The V end lost 3 bases, the J end lost 4 bases, and 4 bases lay between the germline ends. The CDR3 length is 11 residues. CDR1 is DFQATT, CDR2 SNEGSKA, per germline (reference sequence).

On this clone itself: The same CDR3 arises from other DNA sequences in this sample as well. The V call is TRBV6-5, the J call TRBJ2-2, with 8 bases that match TRBD1. After removal of 5 bases from V and 2 bases from J, the junction contained 4 bases not matched to a gene. This CDR3 has 15 amino acids. Germline-derived CDR1 and CDR2 are MNHEY and SVGAGI. CDR3 coding DNA: TGTGCCAGCAGTACGGACAGGGTAAACACCGGGGAGCTGTTTTTT. It codes for CASSTDRVNTGELFF.

This sequence joins TRBV19 and TRBJ1-2; 10 nucleotides match TRBD1. The CDR3 covers 16 residues. Germline trimming cut 4 bases from V and 4 bases from J; bases unmatched to any gene: 9. Germline CDR1 reads LNHDA; CDR2 reads SQIVND (reference sequence). CDR3 DNA sequence: TGTGCCAGTAGTACCTGGGGGACAGGGGACAGCTATGGCTACACCTTC. Residues: CASSTWGTGDSYGYTF.

The V gene is TRBV7-2, the J gene TRBJ2-7; a possible D gene is TRBD1 (5 bases). V lost 1 base to trimming and J lost 0 bases, with 13 bases between them. The CDR3 is made up of 16 amino acids. Germline CDR1 is SGHTA and CDR2 is FQGNSA. CDR3 DNA sequence: TGTGCCAGCAGCTTAGGGGGCTTGGCTAGCTCCTACGAGCAGTACTTC. Amino acid sequence: CASSLGGLASSYEQYF.

The CDR3 coding sequence is TGTGCCTGGAGTGACCAGGGATATTCACCCCTCCACTTT. This gives the protein CAWSDQGYSPLHF. The genes are TRBV30 and TRBJ1-6, with D possibly matching TRBD1 (5 bases). CDR1 is GTSNPN and CDR2 is SVGIG in the germline V gene (reference sequence). The V gene lost 1 base and the J gene lost 8 bases, with 9 bases spanning the gap. The CDR3 covers 13 residues.

The chain carries TRBV6-5 and TRBJ1-6; possibly TRBD1 for D (5 bases). The CDR3 is 13 residues long. Deletions cut 6 bases from V and 10 bases from J, with 13 bases between. The germline V gene encodes CDR1 MNHEY and CDR2 SVGAGI. CDR3 coding DNA: TGTGCCAGCAGCTATACGCGGGACTCACCCCTCCACTTT. This sequence encodes CASSYTRDSPLHF.

This chain joins TRBV29-1 and TRBJ2-5; D gene uncertain. The CDR3 extends over 12 amino acids. Trimming cost V 7 bases and J 5 bases, with 14 bases left between them. The V gene's germline CDR1 is SQVTM and CDR2 ANQGSEA. As DNA, the CDR3 is TGCAGCGCTGAGACGCGGTCGGAGACCCAGTACTTC. This translates into CSAETRSETQYF. The full variable domain, its missing parts supplied by reference TRBV29-1 and TRBJ2-5, is SAVISQKPSRDICQRGTSLTIQCQVDSQVTMMFWYRQQPGQSLTLIATANQGSEATYESGFVIDKFPISRPNLTFSTLTVSNMSPEDSSIYLCSAETRSETQYFGPGTRLLVL.

The chain employs TRBV6-5 and TRBJ2-5; 7 nucleotides agree with TRBD2. CDR1 and CDR2 (germline): MNHEY, SVGAGI. J lost 1 base, V lost 6 bases, and 8 bases had no gene match. This CDR3 has 15 residues. As DNA, the CDR3 is TGTGCCAGCAGCCGGGCAGGGACTACCCAAGAGACCCAGTACTTC. This sequence encodes CASSRAGTTQETQYF.

The chain combines TRBV18 with TRBJ2-1, with D tentatively TRBD1 (6 bases). The CDR3 is 13 amino acids. V was pared by 2 bases and J by 4 bases, with 6 bases between. Germline CDR1 is KGHSH and CDR2 is LQKENI. The CDR3, as DNA: TGTGCCAGCTCACCAGACAGGTACAATGAGCAGTTCTTC. Translation: CASSPDRYNEQFF.

The chain combines TRBV7-6 with TRBJ2-2; TRBD2 aligns across 8 bases. CDR3 length: 14 residues. J was trimmed by 4 bases and V by 7 bases; bases with no gene match: 5. Per the germline V gene, CDR1 is SGHVS and CDR2 is FNYEAQ. The CDR3 protein is CASISGTLTGELFF. In nucleotides, the CDR3 is TGTGCCAGCATTAGCGGGACCCTCACCGGGGAGCTGTTTTTT. The entire variable domain, with the rest obtained from reference TRBV7-6 and TRBJ2-2, is as follows: GAGVSQSPRYKVTKRGQDVALRCDPISGHVSLYWYRQALGQGPEFLTYFNYEAQQDKSGLPNDRFSAERPEGSISTLTIQRTEQRDSAMYRCASISGTLTGELFFGEGSRLTVL.

This rearrangement joins TRBV6-5 to TRBJ2-7; weak D call: TRBD2 (6 bases). V gave up 8 bases and J gave up 5 bases, with 13 bases separating them. This CDR3 region has 12 residues. Looked up from germline, CDR1 is MNHEY and CDR2 is SVGAGI. The CDR3 protein is CASFGLANEQYF. In DNA form, the CDR3 reads TGTGCCAGCTTCGGGCTAGCGAACGAGCAGTACTTC.

The rearrangement joins TRBV18 to TRBJ1-4; no clear D. Germline V gene data show CDR1 as KGHSH and CDR2 as LQKENI. The CDR3 spans 14 residues. Between the trimmed V and J ends, which lost 3 bases and 8 bases, there was a span of 13 bases. The CDR3 coding sequence is TGTGCCAGCTCACCGAAAACTAGTTCCGAAAAACTGTTTTTT. As protein: CASSPKTSSEKLFF. Using reference TRBV18 and TRBJ1-4 for the parts outside the CDR3, the full variable domain is NAGVMQNPRHLVRRRGQEARLRCSPMKGHSHVYWYRQLPEEGLKFMVYLQKENIIDESGMPKERFSAEFPKEGPSILRIQQVVRGDSAAYFCASSPKTSSEKLFFGSGTQLSVL.

The V call is TRBV30, the J call TRBJ1-5, with 9 nucleotides matching TRBD1. CDR1 and CDR2 from the germline V gene are GTSNPN and SVGIG (reference sequence). CDR3 length equals 18 residues. V dropped 1 base and J dropped 3; count of bases not matched to a gene: 13. DNA for the CDR3: TGTGCCTGGAGTGCCGCTGACAGGGGGGCCTCTCTCAATCAGCCCCAGCATTTT. Translated: CAWSAADRGASLNQPQHF.

This rearrangement joins TRBV12-3 or TRBV12-4 to TRBJ1-1; D gene ambiguous. V shed 6 bases and J shed 7 bases, with 15 bases lying between them. The CDR3 is 13 amino acids. For the CDR3, the DNA is TGTGCCAGCAGCCGAGCGGCGGCAGATGAAGCTTTCTTT. It is translated as CASSRAAADEAFF.

The rearrangement joins TRBV3-1 (or the pseudogene TRBV3-2) to TRBJ1-4; a weak D match, TRBD1 (6 bases). Trimming cost V 2 bases and J 5 bases, with 9 bases left between them. The germline gives CDR1 LGHDT, CDR2 YNNKEL (reference sequence). The CDR3 sequence is 14 residues long. The CDR3 protein is CASSQPGQNEKLFF. CDR3 nucleotide sequence: TGTGCCAGCAGCCAACCTGGACAGAATGAAAAACTGTTTTTT.

The V and J genes are TRBV27 and TRBJ2-3; 10 bases line up with TRBD2. V gave up 2 bases and J gave up 1 base; unmatched junction bases: 3. This CDR3 is 16 amino acids long. Germline V gives CDR1 MNHEY, CDR2 SMNVEV (reference sequence). CDR3 region: CASSLELAGGTDTQYF. The CDR3 region has the DNA TGTGCCAGCAGTTTAGAGCTAGCGGGAGGCACAGATACGCAGTATTTT.

This chain uses TRBV4-1 with TRBJ1-1; D not certain. The CDR3 runs to 13 residues. Per the germline V gene, CDR1 is MGHRA and CDR2 is YSYEKL. The germline V and J ends were trimmed by 4 bases and 0 bases, with 6 bases remaining between them. The CDR3 loop reads CASSRKMNTEAFF. The CDR3 nucleotides read TGCGCCAGCAGCCGTAAAATGAACACTGAAGCTTTCTTT.

The chain carries TRBV7-2 and TRBJ2-3, with D maybe TRBD2 (6 bases). Germline V gene lookup returns CDR1 SGHTA and CDR2 FQGNSA. The V end was cut by 5 bases, the J end by 3 bases, with 21 bases between. The CDR3 loop spans 17 amino acids. The CDR3 loop is CASSRDFSLGSTDTQYF. DNA of the CDR3: TGTGCCAGCAGCCGGGACTTTTCTCTCGGGTCAACAGATACGCAGTATTTT.

Note on this clone: The identical CDR3 is also encoded by other nucleotide sequences in the sample. CDR3 in amino acids: CASSLDADGYTF. CDR3 DNA sequence: TGCGCCAGCAGCTTGGATGCAGATGGCTACACCTTC. The rearrangement uses TRBV5-1 and TRBJ1-2; unclear D gene. Trimming left V 0 bases short and J 6 bases short, with 6 bases between. This CDR3 is 12 amino acids long. Germline values: CDR1 SGHRS, CDR2 YFSETQ.